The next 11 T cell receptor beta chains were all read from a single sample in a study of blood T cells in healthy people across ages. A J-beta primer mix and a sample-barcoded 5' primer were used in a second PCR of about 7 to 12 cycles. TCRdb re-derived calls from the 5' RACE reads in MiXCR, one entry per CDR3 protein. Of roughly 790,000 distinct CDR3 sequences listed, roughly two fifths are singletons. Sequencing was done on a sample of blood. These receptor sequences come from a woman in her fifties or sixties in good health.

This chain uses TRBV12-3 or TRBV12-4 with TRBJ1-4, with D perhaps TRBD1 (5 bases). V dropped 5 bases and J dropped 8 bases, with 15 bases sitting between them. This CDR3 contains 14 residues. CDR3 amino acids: CASSLGGEGEKLFF. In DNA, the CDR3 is TGTGCCAGCAGTCTTGGGGGGGAAGGAGAAAAACTGTTTTTT.

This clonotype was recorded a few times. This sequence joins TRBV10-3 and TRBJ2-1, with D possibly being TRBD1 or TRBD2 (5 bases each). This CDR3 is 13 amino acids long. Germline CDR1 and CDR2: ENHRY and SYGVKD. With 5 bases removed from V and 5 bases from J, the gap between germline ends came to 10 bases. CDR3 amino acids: CAISYGTDNEQFF. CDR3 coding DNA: TGTGCCATCAGTTACGGGACGGACAATGAGCAGTTCTTC.

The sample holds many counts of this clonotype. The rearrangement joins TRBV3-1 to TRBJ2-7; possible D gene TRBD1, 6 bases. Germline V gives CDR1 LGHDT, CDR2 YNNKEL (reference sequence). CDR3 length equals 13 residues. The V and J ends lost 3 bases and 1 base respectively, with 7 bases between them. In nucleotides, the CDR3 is TGTGCCAGCAGCCACAGGGGATCCTACGAGCAGTACTTC. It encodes CASSHRGSYEQYF.

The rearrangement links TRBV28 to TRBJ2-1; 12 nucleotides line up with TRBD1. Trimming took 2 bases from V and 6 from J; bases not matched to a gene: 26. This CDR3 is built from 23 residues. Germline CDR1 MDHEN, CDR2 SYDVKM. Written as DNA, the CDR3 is TGTGCCAGCAGTTTAAGCCCGGGACAGGGGGCAAAGGGTAGCGGGAGCAGATCCAATGAGCAGTTCTTC. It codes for CASSLSPGQGAKGSGSRSNEQFF. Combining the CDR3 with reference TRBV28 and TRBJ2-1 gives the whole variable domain DVKVTQSSRYLVKRTGEKVFLECVQDMDHENMFWYRQDPGLGLRLIYFSYDVKMKEKGDIPEGYSVSREKKERFSLILESASTNQTSMYLCASSLSPGQGAKGSGSRSNEQFFGPGTRLTVL.

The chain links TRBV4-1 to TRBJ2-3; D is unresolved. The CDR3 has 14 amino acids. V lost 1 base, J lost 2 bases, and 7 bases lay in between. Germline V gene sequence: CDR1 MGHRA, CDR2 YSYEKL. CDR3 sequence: CASSQGRITDTQYF. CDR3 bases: TGCGCCAGCAGCCAAGGGCGGATCACAGATACGCAGTATTTT.

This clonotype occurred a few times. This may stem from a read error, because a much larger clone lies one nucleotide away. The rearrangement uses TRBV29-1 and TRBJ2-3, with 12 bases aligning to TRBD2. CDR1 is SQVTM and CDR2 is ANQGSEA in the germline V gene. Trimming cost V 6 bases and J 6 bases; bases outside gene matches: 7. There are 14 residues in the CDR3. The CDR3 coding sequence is TGCAGCGTCGGGGGACTAGCGGGCCCTGATACGCAGTATTTT. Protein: CSVGGLAGPDTQYF.

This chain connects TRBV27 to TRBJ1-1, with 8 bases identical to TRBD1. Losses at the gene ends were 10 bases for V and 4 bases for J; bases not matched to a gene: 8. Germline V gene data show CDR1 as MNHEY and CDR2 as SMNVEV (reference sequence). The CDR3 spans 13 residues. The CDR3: CATWTGLVTEAFF. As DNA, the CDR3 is TGTGCCACCTGGACAGGGTTGGTCACTGAAGCTTTCTTT.

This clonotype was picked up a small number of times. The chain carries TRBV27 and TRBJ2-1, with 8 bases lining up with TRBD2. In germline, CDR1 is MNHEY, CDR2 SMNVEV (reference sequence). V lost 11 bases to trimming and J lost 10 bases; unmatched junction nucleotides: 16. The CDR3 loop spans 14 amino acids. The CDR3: CALAGAGGLREQFF. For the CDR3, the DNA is TGTGCCCTTGCGGGGGCGGGGGGCTTGAGAGAGCAGTTCTTC.

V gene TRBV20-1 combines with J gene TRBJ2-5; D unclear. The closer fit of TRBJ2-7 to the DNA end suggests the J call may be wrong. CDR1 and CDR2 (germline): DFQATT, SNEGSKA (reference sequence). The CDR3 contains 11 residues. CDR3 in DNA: TGCAGTGCTAGAGATTTCTACGAGCAGTACTTC. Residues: CSARDFYEQYF.

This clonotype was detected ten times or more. CDR3 region: CASSLGTMNTEAFF. The DNA for the CDR3 is TGTGCCAGCAGCTTAGGGACCATGAACACTGAAGCTTTCTTT. This rearrangement joins TRBV7-2 to TRBJ1-1; D is unresolved. CDR3 size: 14 residues. Germline CDR1 reads SGHTA; CDR2 reads FQGNSA. V lost 1 base and J 0 bases, leaving 6 bases between the germline ends.

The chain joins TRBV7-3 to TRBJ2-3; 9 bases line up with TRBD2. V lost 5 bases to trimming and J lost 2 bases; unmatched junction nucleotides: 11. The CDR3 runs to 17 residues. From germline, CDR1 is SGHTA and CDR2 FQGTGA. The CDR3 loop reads CASSQSRTSDLTDTQYF. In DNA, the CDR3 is TGTGCCAGCAGCCAAAGTCGGACTAGCGACCTCACAGATACGCAGTATTTT.